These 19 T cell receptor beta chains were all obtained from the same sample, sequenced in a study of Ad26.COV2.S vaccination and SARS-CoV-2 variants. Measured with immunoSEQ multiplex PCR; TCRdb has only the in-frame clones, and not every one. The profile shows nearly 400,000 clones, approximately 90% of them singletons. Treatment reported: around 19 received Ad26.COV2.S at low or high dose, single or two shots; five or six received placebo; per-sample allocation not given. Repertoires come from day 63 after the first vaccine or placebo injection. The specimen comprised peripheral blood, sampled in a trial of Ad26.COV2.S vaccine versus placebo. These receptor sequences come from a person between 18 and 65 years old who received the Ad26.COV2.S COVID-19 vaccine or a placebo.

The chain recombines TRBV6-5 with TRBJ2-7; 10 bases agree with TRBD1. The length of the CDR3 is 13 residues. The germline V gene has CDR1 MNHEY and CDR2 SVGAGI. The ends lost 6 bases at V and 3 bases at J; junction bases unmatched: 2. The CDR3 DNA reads TGTGCCAGCAGCCGGGACAGGGGCTACGAGCAGTACTTC. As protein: CASSRDRGYEQYF.

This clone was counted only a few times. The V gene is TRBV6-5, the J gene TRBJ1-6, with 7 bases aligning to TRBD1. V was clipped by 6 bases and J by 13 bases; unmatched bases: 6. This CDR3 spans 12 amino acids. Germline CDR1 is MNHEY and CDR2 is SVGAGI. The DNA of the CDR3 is TGTGCCAGCAGCCGACAGGGCATGCCCCTCCACTTT. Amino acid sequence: CASSRQGMPLHF.

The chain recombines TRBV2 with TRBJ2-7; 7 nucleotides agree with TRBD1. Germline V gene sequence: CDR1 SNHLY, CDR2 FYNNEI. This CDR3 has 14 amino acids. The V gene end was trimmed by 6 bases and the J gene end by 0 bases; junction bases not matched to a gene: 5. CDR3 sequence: CASRDRVLSYEQYF. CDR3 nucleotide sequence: TGTGCCAGCAGAGACAGGGTACTCTCCTACGAGCAGTACTTC.

CDR3 in amino acids: CASSDSGRAAGANVLTF. The CDR3 DNA is TGTGCCAGCAGCGATAGCGGGAGGGCCGCGGGGGCCAACGTCCTGACTTTC. The rearrangement uses TRBV7-8 and TRBJ2-6, with 11 bases identical to TRBD2. Germline-derived CDR1 and CDR2 are SGHVS and FQNEAQ. Trimming cost V 5 bases and J 4 bases; bases outside gene matches: 7. The CDR3 totals 17 residues.

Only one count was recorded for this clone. The CDR3 spells CASSIDRGTLNPDTQYF. CDR3 sequence (DNA): TGTGCCAGTAGTATAGATCGAGGGACACTCAACCCAGATACGCAGTATTTT. The chain carries TRBV19 and TRBJ2-3; a weak D match, TRBD1 (6 bases). Trimming took off 0 bases at V and 4 bases at J, with 17 bases between the two ends. This CDR3 comprises 17 residues. Germline CDR1 and CDR2: LNHDA and SQIVND (reference sequence).

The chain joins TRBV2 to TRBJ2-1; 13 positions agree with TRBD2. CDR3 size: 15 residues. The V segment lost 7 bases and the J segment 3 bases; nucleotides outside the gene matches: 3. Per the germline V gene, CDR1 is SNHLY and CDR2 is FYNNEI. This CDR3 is CASTRLAGGYNEQFF. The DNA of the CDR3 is TGTGCCAGCACCAGACTAGCGGGGGGCTACAATGAGCAGTTCTTC.

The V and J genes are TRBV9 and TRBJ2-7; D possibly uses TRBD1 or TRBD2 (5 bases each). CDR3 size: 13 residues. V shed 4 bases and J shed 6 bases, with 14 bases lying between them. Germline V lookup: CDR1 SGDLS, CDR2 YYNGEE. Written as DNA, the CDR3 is TGTGCCAGCAGCCGGGACGGAACTCTCGAGCAGTACTTC. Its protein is CASSRDGTLEQYF. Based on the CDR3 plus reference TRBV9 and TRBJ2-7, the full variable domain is DSGVTQTPKHLITATGQRVTLRCSPRSGDLSVYWYQQSLDQGLQFLIQYYNGEERAKGNILERFSAQQFPDLHSELNLSSLELGDSALYFCASSRDGTLEQYFGPGTRLTVT.

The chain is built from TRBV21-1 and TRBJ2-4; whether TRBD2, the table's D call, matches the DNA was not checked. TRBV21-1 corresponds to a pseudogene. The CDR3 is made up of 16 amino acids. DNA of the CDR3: TGTGCCAGCAGCAAAGCGGCGGGGGGGGTATTGTTGATTCAGTACTTC. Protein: CASSKAAGGVLLIQYF.

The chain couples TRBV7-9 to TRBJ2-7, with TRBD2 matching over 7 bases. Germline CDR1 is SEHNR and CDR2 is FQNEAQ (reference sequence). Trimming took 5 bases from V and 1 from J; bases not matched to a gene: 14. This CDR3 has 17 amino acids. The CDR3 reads CASSQYGGRAQSYEQYF. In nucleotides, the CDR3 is TGTGCCAGCAGCCAGTACGGAGGGAGGGCCCAATCCTACGAGCAGTACTTC.

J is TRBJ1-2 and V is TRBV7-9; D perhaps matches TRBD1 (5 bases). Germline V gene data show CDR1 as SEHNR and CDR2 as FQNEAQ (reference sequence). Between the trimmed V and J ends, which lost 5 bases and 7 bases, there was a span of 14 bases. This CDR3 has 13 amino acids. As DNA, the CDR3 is TGTGCCAGCAGCCCTAATCAGGGAAGTGGCTACACCTTC. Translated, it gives CASSPNQGSGYTF.

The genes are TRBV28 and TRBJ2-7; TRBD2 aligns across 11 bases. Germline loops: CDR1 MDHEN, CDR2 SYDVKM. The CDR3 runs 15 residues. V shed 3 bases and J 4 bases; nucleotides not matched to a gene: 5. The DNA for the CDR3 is TGTGCCAGCAGTTTCGGATCTAGCGGGAGGTACGAGCAGTACTTC. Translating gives CASSFGSSGRYEQYF.

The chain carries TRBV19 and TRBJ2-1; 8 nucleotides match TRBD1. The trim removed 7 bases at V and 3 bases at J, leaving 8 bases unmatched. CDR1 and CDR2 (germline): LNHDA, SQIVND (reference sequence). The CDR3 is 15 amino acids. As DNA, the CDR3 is TGTGCCAGTACCCAGACAGGGGAAAACTACAATGAGCAGTTCTTC. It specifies CASTQTGENYNEQFF.

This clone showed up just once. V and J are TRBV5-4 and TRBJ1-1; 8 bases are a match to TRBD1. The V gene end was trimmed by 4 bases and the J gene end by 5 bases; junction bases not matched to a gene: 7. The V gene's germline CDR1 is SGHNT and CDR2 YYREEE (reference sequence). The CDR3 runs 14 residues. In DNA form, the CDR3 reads TGTGCCAGCAGCCCCACAGGGGGGGGAACTGAAGCTTTCTTT. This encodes CASSPTGGGTEAFF. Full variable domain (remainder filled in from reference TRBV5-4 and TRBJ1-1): ETGVTQSPTHLIKTRGQQVTLRCSSQSGHNTVSWYQQALGQGPQFIFQYYREEENGRGNFPPRFSGLQFPNYSSELNVNALELDDSALYLCASSPTGGGTEAFFGQGTRLTVV.

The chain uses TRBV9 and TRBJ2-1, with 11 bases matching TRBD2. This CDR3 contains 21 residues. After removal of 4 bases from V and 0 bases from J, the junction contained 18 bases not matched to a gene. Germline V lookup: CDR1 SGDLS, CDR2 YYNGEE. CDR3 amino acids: CASSRTTGTSGRQSSYNEQFF. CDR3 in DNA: TGTGCCAGCAGCAGAACCACAGGGACTAGCGGCCGTCAAAGCTCCTACAATGAGCAGTTCTTC.

Here the CDR3 reads CASSADPGFDVNGYTF. The CDR3 bases are TGTGCCAGCAGTGCCGATCCGGGGTTTGATGTAAATGGCTACACCTTC. V and J are TRBV6-4 and TRBJ1-2, with unresolved D. CDR1 is MRHNA and CDR2 is SNTAGT in the germline V gene. Trimming shortened V by 4 bases and J by 6 bases, and 21 bases separated the two germline ends. The CDR3 loop spans 16 amino acids.

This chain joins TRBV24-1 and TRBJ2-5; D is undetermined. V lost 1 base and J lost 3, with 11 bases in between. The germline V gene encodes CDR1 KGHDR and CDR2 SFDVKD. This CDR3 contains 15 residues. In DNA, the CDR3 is TGTGCCACCAGTGATTTCGGGCAAAGTAAAGAGACCCAGTACTTC. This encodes CATSDFGQSKETQYF.

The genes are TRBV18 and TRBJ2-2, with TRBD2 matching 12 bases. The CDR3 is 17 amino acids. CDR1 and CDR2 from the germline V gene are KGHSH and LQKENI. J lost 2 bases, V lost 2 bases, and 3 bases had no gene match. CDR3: CASSPRTSGINTGELFF. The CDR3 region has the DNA TGTGCCAGCTCACCAAGGACTAGCGGGATAAACACCGGGGAGCTGTTTTTT.

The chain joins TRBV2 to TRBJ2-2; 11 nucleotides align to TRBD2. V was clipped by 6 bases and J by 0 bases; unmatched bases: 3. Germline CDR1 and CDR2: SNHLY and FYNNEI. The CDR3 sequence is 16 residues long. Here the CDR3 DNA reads TGTGCCAGCAGACGACTAGCGGGATCGAACACCGGGGAGCTGTTTTTT. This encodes CASRRLAGSNTGELFF.

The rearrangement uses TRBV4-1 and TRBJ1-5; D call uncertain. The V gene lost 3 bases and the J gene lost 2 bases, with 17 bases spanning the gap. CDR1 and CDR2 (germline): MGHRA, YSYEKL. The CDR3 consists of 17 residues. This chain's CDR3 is CASSHLPRAGRNQPQHF. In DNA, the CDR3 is TGCGCCAGCAGCCACCTCCCGAGGGCGGGCCGCAATCAGCCCCAGCATTTT.